The sequence of this T cell receptor beta chain was determined in a study of blood T cells in healthy people across ages. Germline CDR1 is DFQATT and CDR2 is SNEGSKA (reference sequence). The CDR3 spans 16 residues. Sample donors were healthy Caucasian individuals that came from Russia, aged about 6 to 95. The authors ran a second PCR of roughly 6 to 12 cycles using a sample-barcoded 5' primer and a J-beta primer mix. Each CDR3 protein gets one entry after TCRdb re-called the 5' RACE reads with MiXCR. The table lists hundreds of thousands of distinct CDR3 sequences, around half of them singletons, with 25% to 35% in the top ten. Whole-study findings and limits: Versus aged donors, long-lived donors had higher diversity and more naive CD4+ cells. Strong correlation linked observed beta diversity and percent naive T cells.

This clonotype came up many times. Its specificity is unknown. A much larger clone lies a single base off, so this may be a read error. Sequenced material: blood. The rearrangement links TRBV20-1 to TRBJ2-1, with 11 bases aligning to TRBD2. Matching the DNA end better, TRBJ2-7 makes the J call doubtful. The clonotype was recovered from a woman aged 60-75 years in good health. Here the CDR3 reads CSARDPRTSGYNEQYF. The DNA of the CDR3 is TGCAGTGCTAGAGATCCGAGGACTAGCGGGTACAATGAGCAGTACTTC.